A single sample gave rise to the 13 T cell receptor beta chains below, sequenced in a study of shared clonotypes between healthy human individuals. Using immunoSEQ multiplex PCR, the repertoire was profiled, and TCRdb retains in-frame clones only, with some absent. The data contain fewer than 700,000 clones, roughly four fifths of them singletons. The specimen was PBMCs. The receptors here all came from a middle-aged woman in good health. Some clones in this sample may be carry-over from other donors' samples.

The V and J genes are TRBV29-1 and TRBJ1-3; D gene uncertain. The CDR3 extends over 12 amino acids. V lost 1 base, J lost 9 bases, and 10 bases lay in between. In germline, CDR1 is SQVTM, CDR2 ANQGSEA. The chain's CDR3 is CSVEGSGGTIYF. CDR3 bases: TGCAGCGTTGAAGGGTCGGGTGGCACCATATATTTT.

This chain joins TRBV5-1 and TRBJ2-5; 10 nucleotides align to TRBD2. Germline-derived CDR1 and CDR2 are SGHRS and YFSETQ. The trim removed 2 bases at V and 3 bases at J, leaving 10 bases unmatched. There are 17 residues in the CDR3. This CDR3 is CASSFPTIAGGEETQYF. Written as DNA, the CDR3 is TGCGCCAGCAGCTTTCCAACTATAGCGGGAGGCGAAGAGACCCAGTACTTC. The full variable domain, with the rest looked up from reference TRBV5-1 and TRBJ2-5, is KAGVTQTPRYLIKTRGQQVTLSCSPISGHRSVSWYQQTPGQGLQFLFEYFSETQRNKGNFPGRFSGRQFSNSRSEMNVSTLELGDSALYLCASSFPTIAGGEETQYFGPGTRLLVL.

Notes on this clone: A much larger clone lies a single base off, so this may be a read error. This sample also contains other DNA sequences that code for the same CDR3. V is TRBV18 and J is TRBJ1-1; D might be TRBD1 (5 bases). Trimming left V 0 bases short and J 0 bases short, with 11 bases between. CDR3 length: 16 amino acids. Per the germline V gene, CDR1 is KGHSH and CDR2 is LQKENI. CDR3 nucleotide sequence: TGTGCCAGCTCACCACCTCGAACAGGAGTGAACACTGAAGCTTTCTTT. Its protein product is CASSPPRTGVNTEAFF. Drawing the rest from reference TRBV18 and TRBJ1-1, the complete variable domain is NAGVMQNPRHLVRRRGQEARLRCSPMKGHSHVYWYRQLPEEGLKFMVYLQKENIIDESGMPKERFSAEFPKEGPSILRIQQVVRGDSAAYFCASSPPRTGVNTEAFFGQGTRLTVV.

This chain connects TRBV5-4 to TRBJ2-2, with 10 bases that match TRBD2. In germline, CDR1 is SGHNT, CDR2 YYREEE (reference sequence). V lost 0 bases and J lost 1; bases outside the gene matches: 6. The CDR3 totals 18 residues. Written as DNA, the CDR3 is TGTGCCAGCAGCTTGGTAGGCAGCGGGAGGGAGAACACCGGGGAGCTGTTTTTT. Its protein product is CASSLVGSGRENTGELFF.

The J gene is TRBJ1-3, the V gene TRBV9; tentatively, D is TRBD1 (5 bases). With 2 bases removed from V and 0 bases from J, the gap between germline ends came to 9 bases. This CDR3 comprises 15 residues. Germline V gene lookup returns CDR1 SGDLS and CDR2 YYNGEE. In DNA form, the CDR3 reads TGTGCCAGCAGCGTGGGGACTTTCTCTGGAAACACCATATATTTT. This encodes CASSVGTFSGNTIYF.

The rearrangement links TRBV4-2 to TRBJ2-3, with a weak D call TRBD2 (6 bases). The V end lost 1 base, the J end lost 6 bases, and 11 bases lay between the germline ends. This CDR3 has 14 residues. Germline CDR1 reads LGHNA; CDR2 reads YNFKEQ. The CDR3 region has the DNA TGTGCCAGCAGCCAAGGGAGGGAGGAGGATACGCAGTATTTT. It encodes CASSQGREEDTQYF.

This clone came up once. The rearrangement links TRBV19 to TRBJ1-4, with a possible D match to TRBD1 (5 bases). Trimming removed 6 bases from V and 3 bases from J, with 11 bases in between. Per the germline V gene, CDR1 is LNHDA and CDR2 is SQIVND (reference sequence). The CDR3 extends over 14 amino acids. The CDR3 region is CASSPGRSNEKLFF. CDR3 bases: TGTGCCAGTAGCCCAGGGAGGTCTAATGAAAAACTGTTTTTT.

CDR3 coding DNA: TGTGCCAGCAGCGATCGGACAGGAGGTTTCTACGAGCAGTACTTC. Translated, it gives CASSDRTGGFYEQYF. V and J are TRBV11-1 and TRBJ2-7; TRBD1 aligns across 7 bases. This CDR3 spans 15 amino acids. Germline values: CDR1 SGHAT, CDR2 FQDESV (reference sequence). J gave up 3 bases and V 5 bases, and 10 bases lay outside the gene matches.

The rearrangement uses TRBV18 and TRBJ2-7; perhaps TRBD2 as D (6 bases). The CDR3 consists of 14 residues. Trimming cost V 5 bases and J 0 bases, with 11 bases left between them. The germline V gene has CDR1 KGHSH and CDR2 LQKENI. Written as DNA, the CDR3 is TGTGCCAGCTCAACTTCGGGACTCTCCTACGAGCAGTACTTC. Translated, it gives CASSTSGLSYEQYF.

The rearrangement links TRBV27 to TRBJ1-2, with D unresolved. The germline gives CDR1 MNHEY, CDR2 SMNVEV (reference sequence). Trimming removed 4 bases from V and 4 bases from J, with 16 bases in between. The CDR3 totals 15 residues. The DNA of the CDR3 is TGTGCCAGCAGTTCCGGGGAGGCCACACTCTATGGCTACACCTTC. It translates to CASSSGEATLYGYTF.

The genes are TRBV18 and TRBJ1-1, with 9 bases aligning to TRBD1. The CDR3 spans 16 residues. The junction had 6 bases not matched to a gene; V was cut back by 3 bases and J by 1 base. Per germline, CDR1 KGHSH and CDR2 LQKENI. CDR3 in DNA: TGTGCCAGCTCACCCGGACAGGGGCGGGGGAACACTGAAGCTTTCTTT. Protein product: CASSPGQGRGNTEAFF.

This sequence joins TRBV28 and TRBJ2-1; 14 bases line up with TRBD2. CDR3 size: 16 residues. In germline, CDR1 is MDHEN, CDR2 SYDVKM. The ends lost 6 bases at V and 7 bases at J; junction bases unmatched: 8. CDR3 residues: CASRRPGLAGENEQFF. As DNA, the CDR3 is TGTGCCAGCAGAAGACCGGGACTAGCGGGAGAAAATGAGCAGTTCTTC.

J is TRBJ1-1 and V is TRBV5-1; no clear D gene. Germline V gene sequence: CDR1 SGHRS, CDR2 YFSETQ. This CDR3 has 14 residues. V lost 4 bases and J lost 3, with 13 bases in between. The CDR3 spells CASSEGSWDTEAFF. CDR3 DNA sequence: TGCGCCAGCAGCGAAGGAAGTTGGGACACTGAAGCTTTCTTT.